This is a list of T cell receptor beta chains from one sample in a study of brain metastases from non-small cell lung cancer. Sequencing used immunoSEQ multiplex PCR; TCRdb keeps in-frame clones, though not all of them. The table has about 4,100 clones, nearly 90% seen once. The sample taken for sequencing was primary lung tumor tissue. The receptors come from a donor at least 40 years old with non-small cell lung cancer. Both conserved end residues are trimmed from each CDR3. Fields, in order: V gene, J gene, CDR3 protein.

>TRBV5-6|TRBJ2-7
ASSLGGDFYEQY
>TRBV9|TRBJ1-3
ASSVAPRAGTNSGNTIY
>TRBV7-2|TRBJ1-6
ASSSTGRGYNSPLH
>TRBV18|TRBJ2-7
ASSPNRGEGEQY
>TRBV6-5|TRBJ1-2
VSSYGTGRGYT
>TRBV28|TRBJ2-3
ASSFLAGTDTQY
>TRBV6-6|TRBJ1-2
ASSYAPSGKDGYT
>TRBV5-1|TRBJ1-6
ASSLEGERDSPLH
>TRBV7-9|TRBJ2-7
ASSQRGNPYEQY
>TRBV2|TRBJ1-2
ASSPTGAGGYT
>TRBV7-2|TRBJ2-2
ASSLDPTANTGELF
>TRBV13|TRBJ1-1
ASSLVRGNEAF
>TRBV7-3|TRBJ1-1
ASSLTPLGGSNTEAF
>TRBV19|TRBJ1-1
ASSSPRGEGTEAF